This TCR beta chain comes out of a study of T-cell reconstitution after alpha-beta-depleted transplantation in children. Preparation of the TCRbeta library was carried out with unique molecular identifiers. TCRdb recomputed calls from the PCR reads with MiXCR, one row per CDR3 protein. The sample has about 110,000 distinct CDR3 sequences, about 9.3% seen once. Germline V gene lookup returns CDR1 SGDLS and CDR2 YYNGEE. There are 15 residues in the CDR3. Losses at the gene ends were 2 bases for V and 6 bases for J; bases not matched to a gene: 5. This clonotype was counted many times. The clonotype was recovered from a human donor who donated a stem cell graft to a child with acute lymphoblastic leukemia. The specimen comprised PBMCs from the stem cell graft donor, sampled from the stem cell graft. The chain joins TRBV9 to TRBJ2-1; 10 bases are shared with TRBD2. The CDR3 region has the DNA TGTGCCAGCAGCGTTAGCGGGGGGCGCTCCAATGAGCAGTTCTTC. Protein: CASSVSGGRSNEQFF.